The 17 T cell receptor beta chains reported below all come from one sample, sequenced in a study of long-term antiretroviral therapy in people with HIV. Researchers ran immunoSEQ v3.0 at survey level. Sequencing used immunoSEQ multiplex PCR; TCRdb keeps in-frame clones, though not all of them. The table records 15,000 or so clones, about 80% of them present only once. The specimen comprised unsorted PBMCs, sampled 0.3 years before starting antiretroviral therapy. The receptor source for this set is a man in his fifties with HIV.

This chain links TRBV5-6 with TRBJ2-7; 12 positions agree with TRBD1. After removal of 4 bases from V and 2 bases from J, the junction contained 7 bases not matched to a gene. The germline V gene has CDR1 SGHDT and CDR2 YYEEEE. CDR3 length: 16 amino acids. The CDR3 DNA reads TGTGCCAGCAGCACCCGGGACAGGGGGCATGCCTACGAGCAGTACTTC. Translated: CASSTRDRGHAYEQYF. The entire variable domain, with the rest obtained from reference TRBV5-6 and TRBJ2-7, is as follows: DAGVTQSPTHLIKTRGQQVTLRCSPKSGHDTVSWYQQALGQGPQFIFQYYEEEERQRGNFPDRFSGHQFPNYSSELNVNALLLGDSALYLCASSTRDRGHAYEQYFGPGTRLTVT.

This chain connects TRBV9 to TRBJ1-4; TRBD1 might be the D (5 bases). Germline-derived CDR1 and CDR2 are SGDLS and YYNGEE. Between the trimmed V and J ends, which lost 1 base and 8 bases, there was a span of 15 bases. There are 15 residues in the CDR3. The CDR3 DNA reads TGTGCCAGCAGCGTACGAGAGGGGCTGGGGGAAAAACTGTTTTTT. This gives the protein CASSVREGLGEKLFF.

This rearrangement joins TRBV5-6 to TRBJ1-2; D might be TRBD1 (5 bases). In germline, CDR1 is SGHDT, CDR2 YYEEEE. V was trimmed by 0 bases and J by 4 bases, leaving 10 bases between them. CDR3 size: 14 residues. For the CDR3, the DNA is TGTGCCAGCAGCTTGGGGGGCGCGAGCTATGGCTACACCTTC. This encodes CASSLGGASYGYTF.

The V call is TRBV15, the J call TRBJ2-7, with 9 bases matching TRBD1. The CDR3 spans 15 residues. Germline loops: CDR1 LNHNV, CDR2 YYDKDF (reference sequence). The V and J ends lost 7 bases and 9 bases, in that order; junction bases with no gene match: 16. This chain's CDR3 is CATTPGTGPMRRQYF. CDR3 coding DNA: TGTGCCACCACTCCCGGGACAGGGCCCATGAGAAGGCAGTACTTC.

J is TRBJ2-4 and V is TRBV2, with a weak D call TRBD1 (6 bases). Trimming removed 4 bases at V and 3 bases at J, with 16 bases between. The germline V gene has CDR1 SNHLY and CDR2 FYNNEI. CDR3 length: 16 residues. As DNA, the CDR3 is TGTGCCAGCAGTGTCATAGCCGGGACACGCAAAAACATTCAGTACTTC. As protein: CASSVIAGTRKNIQYF.

The sample holds one count of this clone. The chain carries TRBV15 and TRBJ1-4, with D possibly TRBD1 on 5 matching bases. Germline V CDR1 and CDR2: LNHNV, YYDKDF (reference sequence). V dropped 3 bases and J dropped 5 bases, with 16 bases sitting between them. The CDR3 length is 16 residues. CDR3 sequence (DNA): TGTGCCACCAGCAGGGTGGGACTTGCCCTAAATGAAAAACTGTTTTTT. Encoded protein: CATSRVGLALNEKLFF.

This clone was observed a single time. This rearrangement joins TRBV7-6 to TRBJ1-4; no clear D gene. Germline-derived CDR1 and CDR2 are SGHVS and FNYEAQ. CDR3 length: 15 amino acids. V gave up 2 bases and J gave up 7 bases, with 14 bases separating them. The CDR3, as DNA: TGTGCCAGCAGCTTAACCCCCGGGTTGGGTGAAAAACTGTTTTTT. As protein: CASSLTPGLGEKLFF.

V gene TRBV13 combines with J gene TRBJ2-2; 9 bases line up with TRBD2. After removal of 5 bases from V and 6 bases from J, the junction contained 13 bases not matched to a gene. Germline loops: CDR1 PRHDT, CDR2 FYEKMQ (reference sequence). The CDR3 covers 17 residues. CDR3 protein: CASSPTRGLALAGELFF. CDR3 coding DNA: TGTGCCAGCAGCCCCACCAGGGGACTAGCATTAGCCGGGGAGCTGTTTTTT.

V gene TRBV5-1 combines with J gene TRBJ2-7, with TRBD2 matching over 7 bases. CDR3 size: 16 residues. From germline, CDR1 is SGHRS and CDR2 YFSETQ. Trimming cost V 0 bases and J 7 bases; bases outside gene matches: 13. CDR3 loop: CASSLGSGGQVGEQYF. Here the CDR3 DNA reads TGCGCCAGCAGCTTGGGCTCGGGGGGTCAAGTCGGAGAGCAGTACTTC.

CDR3 loop: CSPEGDTQYF. CDR3 bases: TGCAGCCCGGAGGGGGATACGCAGTATTTT. The chain uses TRBV29-1 and TRBJ2-3; a possible D gene is TRBD2 (6 bases). Germline CDR1 reads SQVTM; CDR2 reads ANQGSEA. There are 10 residues in the CDR3. V lost 8 bases to trimming and J lost 6 bases, with 9 bases between them.

The table lists this clone with a few counts. V gene TRBV29-1 combines with J gene TRBJ2-1; the D gene is possibly TRBD1 (6 bases). V was shortened by 5 bases and J by 6 bases, with 8 bases between the two germline ends. Germline CDR1 and CDR2: SQVTM and ANQGSEA. This CDR3 has 11 residues. The CDR3 DNA follows: TGCAGCGTTCCCAGGGGCAATGAGCAGTTCTTC. Translating gives CSVPRGNEQFF.

The chain joins TRBV28 to TRBJ2-3, with 11 nucleotides matching TRBD1. This CDR3 has 18 amino acids. CDR1 and CDR2 from the germline V gene are MDHEN and SYDVKM. With V trimmed by 5 bases and J by 7 bases, 17 bases remained unmatched. The CDR3 nucleotides are TGTGCCAGCAGTCCCCACCGGGACAGGGGGTGGATGGGCAATACGCAGTATTTT. It codes for CASSPHRDRGWMGNTQYF.

The genes are TRBV28 and TRBJ2-7; TRBD2 matches 14 bases. The ends lost 4 bases at V and 6 bases at J; junction bases unmatched: 14. There are 18 residues in the CDR3. Per germline, CDR1 MDHEN and CDR2 SYDVKM. Here the CDR3 reads CASSSPGLAGEYASEQYF. CDR3 sequence (DNA): TGTGCCAGCAGTTCACCGGGACTAGCGGGAGAGTACGCCTCCGAGCAGTACTTC.

The CDR3 loop is CASSLNDEQFF. The CDR3 bases are TGTGCCAGCAGCTTAAATGATGAGCAGTTCTTC. The chain employs TRBV7-2 and TRBJ2-1; D unclear. The CDR3 sequence is 11 residues long. V dropped 2 bases and J dropped 8 bases, with 4 bases sitting between them. CDR1 and CDR2 (germline): SGHTA, FQGNSA.

The CDR3 coding sequence is TGCGCCAGCAGCCAGAATAAGGGGCGATACGAGCAGTACTTC. It yields the protein CASSQNKGRYEQYF. The genes are TRBV4-3 and TRBJ2-7, with a weak D call TRBD1 (5 bases). There are 14 residues in the CDR3. Germline assignment: CDR1 LGHNA and CDR2 YSLEER. Trimming stripped 3 bases from V and 4 bases from J, with 13 bases between.

The V gene is TRBV7-8, the J gene TRBJ2-7; the D gene is possibly TRBD2 (5 bases). This CDR3 has 16 amino acids. The germline V gene has CDR1 SGHVS and CDR2 FQNEAQ. Trimming left V 1 base short and J 0 bases short, with 13 bases between. CDR3 sequence (DNA): TGTGCCAGCAGCTTAGAAGGTGGCGGGCCCTCCTACGAGCAGTACTTC. As protein: CASSLEGGGPSYEQYF.

The chain links TRBV28 to TRBJ2-2; D is undetermined. The V and J ends lost 1 base and 8 bases respectively, with 11 bases between them. From germline, CDR1 is MDHEN and CDR2 SYDVKM. CDR3 length: 14 amino acids. CDR3 nucleotides: TGTGCCAGCAGTTTATTGGGCGGCCCTGGGGAGCTGTTTTTT. Protein product: CASSLLGGPGELFF. The variable domain in full, completed from reference TRBV28 and TRBJ2-2, reads DVKVTQSSRYLVKRTGEKVFLECVQDMDHENMFWYRQDPGLGLRLIYFSYDVKMKEKGDIPEGYSVSREKKERFSLILESASTNQTSMYLCASSLLGGPGELFFGEGSRLTVL.